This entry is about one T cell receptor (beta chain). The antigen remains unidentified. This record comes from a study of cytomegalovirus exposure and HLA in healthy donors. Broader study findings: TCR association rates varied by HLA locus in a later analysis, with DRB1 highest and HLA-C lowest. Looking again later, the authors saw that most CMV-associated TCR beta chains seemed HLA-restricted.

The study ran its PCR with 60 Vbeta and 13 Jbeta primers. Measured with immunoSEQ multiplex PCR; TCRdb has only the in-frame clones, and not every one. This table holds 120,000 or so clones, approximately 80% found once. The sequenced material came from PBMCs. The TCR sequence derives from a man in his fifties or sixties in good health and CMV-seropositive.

Here the CDR3 reads CASSEQGAAEKLFF. CDR3 nucleotide sequence: TGTGCCAGCAGTGAGCAGGGGGCAGCTGAAAAACTGTTTTTT. This sequence joins TRBV6-1 and TRBJ1-4; 8 nucleotides match TRBD1. Germline loops: CDR1 MNHNS, CDR2 SASEGT. The length of the CDR3 is 14 residues. Trimming at V came to 3 bases and at J to 7 bases, leaving 4 bases not matched to a gene.